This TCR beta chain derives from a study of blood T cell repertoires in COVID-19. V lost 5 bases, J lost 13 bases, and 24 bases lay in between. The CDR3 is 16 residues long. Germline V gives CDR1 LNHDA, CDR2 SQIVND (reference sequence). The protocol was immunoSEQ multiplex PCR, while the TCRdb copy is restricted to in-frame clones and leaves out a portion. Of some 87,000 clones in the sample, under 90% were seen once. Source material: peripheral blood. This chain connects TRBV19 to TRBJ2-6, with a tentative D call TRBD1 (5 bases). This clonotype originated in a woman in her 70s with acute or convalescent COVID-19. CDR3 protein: CASSVTANPTPRVLTF. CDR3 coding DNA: TGTGCCAGTAGTGTGACAGCGAATCCCACGCCAAGAGTCCTGACTTTC.